The entry below gives a single T cell receptor (beta chain) sequence along with its context. This record belongs to a study of blood T cell repertoires in COVID-19. Study in general: T cells, B-cell-depleted T cells, or PBMCs supplied cDNA or gDNA.

Enrolment of Seattle patients took place during active infection, and they were followed longitudinally. Looked up from germline, CDR1 is MNHEY and CDR2 is SMNVEV (reference sequence). The CDR3 spans 12 residues. Trimming shortened V by 11 bases and J by 8 bases, and 16 bases separated the two germline ends. Under the authors' procedure: Nucleated cell counts were estimated from reference gene primer amplification. Some clones are missing from TCRdb's copy, which holds only in-frame ones; the method was immunoSEQ multiplex PCR. The V and J calls and clone size come from that table; D and trimming were worked out from the DNA. The sample holds roughly 77,000 clones, 76% seen once.

The genes are TRBV27 and TRBJ2-1; D is possibly TRBD1 (6 bases). This clonotype originated in a man aged 55 to 70 with COVID-19, enrolled during active disease. The sample consisted of peripheral blood. DNA of the CDR3: TGTGCCGGGGGCCTTGATGGAGATGAGCAGTTCTTC. This translates into CAGGLDGDEQFF.